A single sample is the source of the 14 T cell receptor beta chains below, sequenced in a study of T cells after yellow fever vaccination. TCRdb used MiXCR to reprocess the 5' RACE reads, holding one entry per CDR3 protein. The sample carries 250,000 to 350,000 distinct CDR3 sequences, around 4.5% recorded once. The starting material was PBMCs, obtained 15 days after the yellow fever booster vaccination. These receptors were obtained from a man aged 18 to 29 who received the YFV17D yellow fever vaccine.

The sample holds many counts of this clonotype. The V call is TRBV7-9, the J call TRBJ1-4, with D possibly matching TRBD1 (6 bases). Trimming cost V 5 bases and J 12 bases, with 13 bases left between them. This CDR3 has 12 residues. Germline V CDR1 and CDR2: SEHNR, FQNEAQ (reference sequence). The CDR3 here is CASSKVTGELFF. As DNA, the CDR3 is TGTGCCAGCAGCAAAGTGACAGGAGAACTGTTTTTT. Full variable domain (outside the CDR3, taken from reference TRBV7-9 and TRBJ1-4): DTGVSQNPRHKITKRGQNVTFRCDPISEHNRLYWYRQTLGQGPEFLTYFQNEAQLEKSRLLSDRFSAERPKGSFSTLEIQRTEQGDSAMYLCASSKVTGELFFGSGTQLSVL.

This clonotype was seen many times. V gene TRBV20-1 combines with J gene TRBJ1-1; no firm D call. CDR1 DFQATT and CDR2 SNEGSKA come from the germline V gene (reference sequence). Between the trimmed V and J ends, which lost 3 bases and 2 bases, there was a span of 7 bases. The CDR3 has 12 amino acids. As DNA, the CDR3 is TGCAGTGCTAGTGATGTTAACACTGAAGCTTTCTTT. Its translation: CSASDVNTEAFF.

The table lists this clonotype with many counts. The chain links TRBV29-1 to TRBJ2-7; D tentatively fits TRBD1 or TRBD2 (6 bases each). Trimming shortened V by 7 bases and J by 7 bases, and 14 bases separated the two germline ends. From germline, CDR1 is SQVTM and CDR2 ANQGSEA. The CDR3 runs 11 residues. CDR3 in amino acids: CSARRGVEQYF. As DNA, the CDR3 is TGCAGCGCGAGAAGGGGGGTGGAGCAGTACTTC.

This clonotype showed up many times. The chain links TRBV27 to TRBJ1-1; 7 bases are shared with TRBD1. CDR1 is MNHEY, CDR2 SMNVEV, per germline (reference sequence). Unmatched junction bases numbered 11, after V lost 7 bases and J lost 3 bases. The CDR3 has 15 residues. The CDR3 loop reads CASTSLATGDTEAFF. CDR3 DNA sequence: TGTGCCAGCACGAGTCTGGCAACAGGGGACACTGAAGCTTTCTTT.

There are many counts of this clonotype. This chain links TRBV4-2 with TRBJ2-5; D possibly corresponds to TRBD2 (6 bases). Trimming shortened V by 4 bases and J by 2 bases, and 20 bases separated the two germline ends. CDR1 and CDR2 from the germline V gene are LGHNA and YNFKEQ. This CDR3 has 17 residues. The CDR3 is CASSLKRGRDSQETQYF. As DNA, the CDR3 is TGTGCCAGCAGCCTTAAGCGCGGGCGGGACTCTCAAGAGACCCAGTACTTC.

This clonotype was detected only a few times. The chain couples TRBV27 to TRBJ2-3; the D call may be TRBD1 or TRBD2 (7 bases each). The V gene lost 6 bases and the J gene lost 8 bases, with 18 bases spanning the gap. This CDR3 region has 14 residues. CDR1 is MNHEY, CDR2 SMNVEV, per germline (reference sequence). In DNA form, the CDR3 reads TGTGCCAGCAGACAAGCAGGGGGGGATGGTACGCAGTATTTT. It codes for CASRQAGGDGTQYF.

This clonotype was observed many times. The chain recombines TRBV3-1 with TRBJ1-2; 12 bases fit TRBD1. J gave up 8 bases and V 1 base, and 5 bases lay outside the gene matches. The CDR3 has 15 residues. In germline, CDR1 is LGHDT, CDR2 YNNKEL (reference sequence). CDR3 nucleotides: TGTGCCAGCAGCCAAGTTGGGGACAGGGGGCACGGCTACACCTTC. Its translation is CASSQVGDRGHGYTF.

This clonotype has at least ten counts. The chain has TRBV7-9 and TRBJ2-7; D remains unclear. Germline V lookup: CDR1 SEHNR, CDR2 FQNEAQ (reference sequence). This CDR3 contains 14 residues. V dropped 1 base and J dropped 1 base, with 8 bases sitting between them. The CDR3 is CASSLDSRSYEQYV. The CDR3 DNA sequence: TGTGCCAGCAGCTTAGACAGCCGATCCTACGAGCAGTACGTC.

The chain combines TRBV9 with TRBJ1-2; D uncertain. The germline V gene has CDR1 SGDLS and CDR2 YYNGEE. The CDR3 totals 15 residues. Trimming took off 0 bases at V and 6 bases at J, with 15 bases between the two ends. This CDR3 is CASSVATARADGYTF. The CDR3 DNA follows: TGTGCCAGCAGCGTAGCTACGGCCCGGGCGGATGGCTACACCTTC. Looking up the rest from reference TRBV9 and TRBJ1-2 gives the full variable domain: DSGVTQTPKHLITATGQRVTLRCSPRSGDLSVYWYQQSLDQGLQFLIQYYNGEERAKGNILERFSAQQFPDLHSELNLSSLELGDSALYFCASSVATARADGYTFGSGTRLTVV.

This clonotype appeared many times. The V and J genes are TRBV4-2 and TRBJ2-3, with D hard to call. V was cut by 0 bases and J by 4 bases, with 5 bases left in between. There are 13 residues in the CDR3. The germline V gene encodes CDR1 LGHNA and CDR2 YNFKEQ. Written as DNA, the CDR3 is TGTGCCAGCAGCCAAGATCTTGCAGATACGCAGTATTTT. Residues: CASSQDLADTQYF.

A few counts support this clonotype. The chain combines TRBV20-1 with TRBJ1-1; D is perhaps TRBD1 (5 bases). Germline V gene lookup returns CDR1 DFQATT and CDR2 SNEGSKA (reference sequence). The length of the CDR3 is 13 residues. V was cut by 6 bases and J by 1 base, with 12 bases left in between. CDR3 sequence (DNA): TGCAGTGCAACTGGACAAGGGAACACTGAAGCTTTCTTT. Translation: CSATGQGNTEAFF.

Only a few counts were recorded for this clonotype. The gene calls are TRBV20-1 and TRBJ2-3; D is possibly TRBD2 (6 bases). This CDR3 has 14 residues. Germline V CDR1 and CDR2: DFQATT, SNEGSKA (reference sequence). V was trimmed by 2 bases and J by 6 bases, leaving 15 bases between them. The CDR3 reads CSARTPAGSDTQYF. In DNA form, the CDR3 reads TGCAGTGCTAGAACGCCGGCGGGATCGGATACGCAGTATTTT.

This clonotype was counted a few times. For the CDR3, the DNA is TGTGCCAGCAGCATCGGACAGGTTGCAACTAATGAAAAACTGTTTTTT. Translation gives CASSIGQVATNEKLFF. The V gene is TRBV5-4, the J gene TRBJ1-4; 7 positions match TRBD1. The CDR3 is 16 amino acids. Germline CDR1 and CDR2: SGHNT and YYREEE (reference sequence). After removal of 4 bases from V and 0 bases from J, the junction contained 6 bases not matched to a gene.

This clonotype occurred a few times. This sequence joins TRBV11-3 and TRBJ2-1, with TRBD1 identical over 8 bases. The CDR3 extends over 16 amino acids. CDR1 and CDR2 (germline): SGHNT, YENEEA. J gave up 4 bases and V 5 bases, and 10 bases lay outside the gene matches. CDR3 amino acids: CASSDGTGPNYNEQFF. The CDR3 DNA reads as TGTGCCAGCAGCGACGGGACAGGTCCTAATTACAATGAGCAGTTCTTC.